Presented here are 18 T cell receptor beta chains from one specimen sequenced in a study of blood T cell repertoires in COVID-19. The protocol was immunoSEQ multiplex PCR, while the TCRdb copy is restricted to in-frame clones and leaves out a portion. The sample contains 25,000 or so clones, roughly 94% of which appear only once. The sequenced sample consisted of peripheral blood. The receptor source for this set is a woman aged 45-60 years with active COVID-19.

CDR3 in amino acids: CAISVAGAPTDTQYF. DNA of the CDR3: TGTGCCATCAGTGTTGCGGGAGCCCCCACAGATACGCAGTATTTT. This rearrangement joins TRBV10-3 to TRBJ2-3; 7 bases align to TRBD2. J was trimmed by 2 bases and V by 4 bases; bases with no gene match: 6. Germline-derived CDR1 and CDR2 are ENHRY and SYGVKD. The CDR3 is 15 amino acids.

The rearrangement uses TRBV2 and TRBJ1-5; D remains ambiguous. The CDR3 spans 15 residues. Germline CDR1 reads SNHLY; CDR2 reads FYNNEI. Trimming left V 1 base short and J 3 bases short, with 10 bases between. The CDR3 region has the DNA TGTGCCAGCAGTGAAGACTCCGGAGCCAATCAGCCCCAGCATTTT. Translating gives CASSEDSGANQPQHF.

The chain recombines TRBV5-1 with TRBJ1-1; D unclear. Germline V gene lookup returns CDR1 SGHRS and CDR2 YFSETQ. Trimming shortened V by 5 bases and J by 5 bases, and 19 bases separated the two germline ends. This CDR3 contains 15 residues. CDR3 in amino acids: CASSPIGGGGTEAFF. The CDR3 DNA follows: TGCGCCAGCAGTCCGATTGGTGGAGGAGGGACTGAAGCTTTCTTT.

The V gene is TRBV19, the J gene TRBJ2-5; 7 bases agree with TRBD2. Germline lookup yields CDR1 LNHDA and CDR2 SQIVND (reference sequence). This CDR3 spans 14 amino acids. V shed 6 bases, J shed 5 bases, and the junction held 9 bases outside the gene matches. CDR3 coding DNA: TGTGCCAGTAGCCGTAGACTAGCCGGGGAGACCCAGTACTTC. The encoded protein is CASSRRLAGETQYF.

The chain has TRBV7-9 and TRBJ2-3, with a tentative D call TRBD1 (6 bases). The germline V and J ends were trimmed by 2 bases and 2 bases, with 8 bases remaining between them. Germline V gene sequence: CDR1 SEHNR, CDR2 FQNEAQ (reference sequence). The CDR3 sequence is 14 residues long. This chain's CDR3 is CASSLRGTTDTQYF. DNA for the CDR3: TGTGCCAGCAGCTTAAGGGGGACCACAGATACGCAGTATTTT.

This chain uses TRBV6-5 with TRBJ2-5, with D possibly matching TRBD1 (6 bases). The CDR3 covers 14 residues. Deletions cut 10 bases from V and 9 bases from J, with 24 bases between. Germline V gives CDR1 MNHEY, CDR2 SVGAGI. The CDR3 DNA follows: TGTGCCACCCAGGGGTCGCTTAGAGCTGTGGCCCAGTACTTC. It translates to CATQGSLRAVAQYF.

V usage is TRBV18 and J usage is TRBJ1-1; D possibly corresponds to TRBD1 (5 bases). Trimming stripped 3 bases from V and 3 bases from J, with 17 bases between. The CDR3 extends over 16 amino acids. Germline lookup yields CDR1 KGHSH and CDR2 LQKENI. The CDR3 sequence is CASSPLGKGIHTEAFF. The DNA for the CDR3 is TGTGCCAGCTCACCCCTAGGAAAGGGGATTCACACTGAAGCTTTCTTT.

This clone was found once. V gene TRBV5-1 combines with J gene TRBJ2-7, with 10 bases aligning to TRBD2. Germline V gives CDR1 SGHRS, CDR2 YFSETQ. The trim removed 0 bases at V and 6 bases at J, leaving 6 bases unmatched. CDR3 size: 15 residues. The CDR3 protein is CASSLGLAGVGEQYF. The CDR3 DNA reads as TGCGCCAGCAGCTTGGGGCTAGCGGGAGTAGGCGAGCAGTACTTC.

The V gene is TRBV5-4, the J gene TRBJ2-1; TRBD2 is a possible D gene (6 bases). Germline CDR1 reads SGHNT; CDR2 reads YYREEE (reference sequence). Trimming took 4 bases from V and 5 from J, leaving 13 bases between them. The CDR3 runs to 14 residues. The DNA of the CDR3 is TGTGCCAGCAGCGGATCCGGAGGGAACAATGAGCAGTTCTTC. It is translated as CASSGSGGNNEQFF.

This clone was seen a handful of times. This chain connects TRBV2 to TRBJ1-5; 7 bases match TRBD1. Losses at the gene ends were 5 bases for V and 7 bases for J; bases not matched to a gene: 8. The CDR3 covers 14 residues. The germline CDR1 and CDR2 sequences are SNHLY and FYNNEI. CDR3 amino acids: CASSSIDRAQPQHF. The CDR3 nucleotides read TGTGCCAGCAGTTCAATTGACAGGGCCCAGCCCCAGCATTTT.

The chain links TRBV19 to TRBJ2-1, with D unclear. Germline-derived CDR1 and CDR2 are LNHDA and SQIVND (reference sequence). There are 14 residues in the CDR3. Trimming cost V 10 bases and J 1 base, with 14 bases left between them. This CDR3 reads CATVPLESYNEQFF. CDR3 nucleotides: TGTGCCACCGTACCCCTAGAGTCCTACAATGAGCAGTTCTTC.

V and J are TRBV28 and TRBJ1-5; D possibly corresponds to TRBD1 (6 bases). Trimming stripped 7 bases from V and 4 bases from J, with 14 bases between. Germline loops: CDR1 MDHEN, CDR2 SYDVKM. The CDR3 contains 14 residues. CDR3 sequence: CASTHGQPNQPQHF. The CDR3 DNA reads TGTGCCAGCACTCATGGACAGCCTAATCAGCCCCAGCATTTT.

The genes are TRBV9 and TRBJ2-1, with 11 bases lining up with TRBD1. The length of the CDR3 is 15 residues. Germline CDR1 reads SGDLS; CDR2 reads YYNGEE. V shed 0 bases, J shed 12 bases, and the junction held 8 bases outside the gene matches. The CDR3 DNA reads as TGTGCCAGCAGCGTAGAGGACAGGGGGCGAAGGGGGCAGTTCTTC. Translation: CASSVEDRGRRGQFF.

The chain joins TRBV6-5 to TRBJ2-3, with 12 nucleotides matching TRBD2. The CDR3 totals 14 residues. J was trimmed by 9 bases and V by 7 bases; bases with no gene match: 8. The germline V gene encodes CDR1 MNHEY and CDR2 SVGAGI. The CDR3 DNA is TGTGCCAGCATTTCGACTAGCGGGAGAAGAACGCAGTATTTT. Amino acid sequence: CASISTSGRRTQYF.

This chain links TRBV18 with TRBJ2-2, with TRBD1 matching over 7 bases. Germline values: CDR1 KGHSH, CDR2 LQKENI. The CDR3 loop spans 16 amino acids. After removal of 0 bases from V and 2 bases from J, the junction contained 3 bases not matched to a gene. Here the CDR3 DNA reads TGTGCCAGCTCACCACCGGGACAGAAAAACACCGGGGAGCTGTTTTTT. Amino acids: CASSPPGQKNTGELFF.

This clone has only one observation. The rearrangement uses TRBV10-3 and TRBJ2-3; no definite D call. This CDR3 comprises 13 residues. In germline, CDR1 is ENHRY, CDR2 SYGVKD. V lost 2 bases and J 5 bases, leaving 8 bases between the germline ends. CDR3 coding DNA: TGTGCCATCAGTGAGATTTCCCAAGATACGCAGTATTTT. It codes for CAISEISQDTQYF.

The chain has TRBV19 and TRBJ1-1, with 7 positions matching TRBD1. The germline V gene has CDR1 LNHDA and CDR2 SQIVND (reference sequence). J lost 5 bases, V lost 5 bases, and 8 bases had no gene match. The CDR3 contains 14 residues. The CDR3 nucleotides are TGTGCCAGTAGTCCGTTGAGCAGGGGGACTGAAGCTTTCTTT. It yields the protein CASSPLSRGTEAFF. Combining the CDR3 with reference TRBV19 and TRBJ1-1 gives the whole variable domain DGGITQSPKYLFRKEGQNVTLSCEQNLNHDAMYWYRQDPGQGLRLIYYSQIVNDFQKGDIAEGYSVSREKKESFPLTVTSAQKNPTAFYLCASSPLSRGTEAFFGQGTRLTVV.

CDR3 sequence reads: CASSPSGGQGTQYF. The CDR3, as DNA: TGTGCCAGCAGCCCATCCGGAGGGCAAGGGACGCAGTATTTT. The chain recombines TRBV7-9 with TRBJ2-3; possible D gene TRBD2, 6 bases. The CDR3 loop spans 14 amino acids. Trimming removed 5 bases at V and 9 bases at J, with 18 bases between. Germline V lookup: CDR1 SEHNR, CDR2 FQNEAQ (reference sequence).